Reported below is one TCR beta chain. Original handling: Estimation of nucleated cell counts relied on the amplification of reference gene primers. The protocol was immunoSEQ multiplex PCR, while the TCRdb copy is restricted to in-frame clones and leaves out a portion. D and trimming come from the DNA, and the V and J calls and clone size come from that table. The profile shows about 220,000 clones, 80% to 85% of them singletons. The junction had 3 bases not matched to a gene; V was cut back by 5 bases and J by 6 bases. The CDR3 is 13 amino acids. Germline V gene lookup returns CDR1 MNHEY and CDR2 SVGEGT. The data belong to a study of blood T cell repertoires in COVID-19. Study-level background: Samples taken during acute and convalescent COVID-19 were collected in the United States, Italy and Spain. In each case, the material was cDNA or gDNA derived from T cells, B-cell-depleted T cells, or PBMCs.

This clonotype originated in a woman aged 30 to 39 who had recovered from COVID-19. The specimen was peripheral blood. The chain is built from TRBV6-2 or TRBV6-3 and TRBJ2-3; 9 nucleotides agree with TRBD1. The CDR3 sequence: CASSTGGRDTQYF. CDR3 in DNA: TGTGCCAGCAGTACAGGGGGCAGGGATACGCAGTATTTT.